Each of the 28 T cell receptor beta chains below was sequenced from the same sample in a study of early T cells in non-severe SARS-CoV-2 infection. TCRdb passed the 5' RACE reads through MiXCR, listing each CDR3 protein once. This sample yields approximately 84,000 distinct CDR3 sequences, of which more than 13% are seen a single time; 5.5% to 7% belongs to the top ten. The sequenced sample consisted of whole blood. Receptors originate from an adult who was a healthcare worker with PCR-confirmed SARS-CoV-2 infection or an uninfected control (not recorded which).

The V call is TRBV9, the J call TRBJ2-7; 9 nucleotides line up with TRBD1. CDR1 and CDR2 from the germline V gene are SGDLS and YYNGEE. The CDR3 runs to 15 residues. Trimming took 5 bases from V and 6 from J; bases not matched to a gene: 12. CDR3 sequence reads: CASSPGTGKGAEQYF. CDR3 bases: TGTGCCAGCAGTCCCGGGACAGGGAAGGGGGCCGAGCAGTACTTC.

This clonotype was found a few times. This chain uses TRBV6-5 with TRBJ2-5; 10 positions agree with TRBD1. Trimming took 2 bases from V and 5 from J; bases not matched to a gene: 2. The germline gives CDR1 MNHEY, CDR2 SVGAGI. This CDR3 comprises 14 residues. As DNA, the CDR3 is TGTGCCAGCAGTTACGGGACAGGGGAGGAGACCCAGTACTTC. It yields the protein CASSYGTGEETQYF.

This clonotype came up a few times. V usage is TRBV28 and J usage is TRBJ1-6; no definite D call. CDR3 length: 14 residues. Germline lookup yields CDR1 MDHEN and CDR2 SYDVKM. Trimming took 5 bases from V and 9 from J, leaving 14 bases between them. CDR3: CASSATATGSPLHF. The CDR3 DNA follows: TGTGCCAGCAGTGCAACAGCCACCGGTTCACCCCTCCACTTT.

The chain has TRBV2 and TRBJ2-3; D might be TRBD1 or TRBD2, each matching 5 bases. Germline V gene data show CDR1 as SNHLY and CDR2 as FYNNEI. Trimming pared 3 bases from V and 4 bases from J, leaving 11 bases between. The CDR3 totals 14 residues. The CDR3 is CASSDPQGADTQYF. The CDR3 DNA reads as TGTGCCAGCAGTGATCCGCAGGGAGCAGATACGCAGTATTTT.

The genes are TRBV19 and TRBJ2-1, with D hard to call. CDR3 length: 12 residues. Germline V CDR1 and CDR2: LNHDA, SQIVND (reference sequence). The ends were cut back, 1 base at V and 7 bases at J, with 5 bases in the middle. The CDR3 spells CASSIALNEQFF. As DNA, the CDR3 is TGTGCCAGTAGTATAGCTCTTAATGAGCAGTTCTTC. Combining the CDR3 with reference TRBV19 and TRBJ2-1 gives the whole variable domain DGGITQSPKYLFRKEGQNVTLSCEQNLNHDAMYWYRQDPGQGLRLIYYSQIVNDFQKGDIAEGYSVSREKKESFPLTVTSAQKNPTAFYLCASSIALNEQFFGPGTRLTVL.

This clonotype was counted between two and nine times. The V gene is TRBV20-1, the J gene TRBJ2-1, with TRBD1 identical over 8 bases. Looked up from germline, CDR1 is DFQATT and CDR2 is SNEGSKA (reference sequence). This CDR3 comprises 12 residues. Trimming removed 0 bases from V and 15 bases from J; junction bases left unmatched: 7. The CDR3 protein is CSARDPGQGLFF. Here the CDR3 DNA reads TGCAGTGCTAGAGATCCCGGACAGGGTCTGTTCTTC.

The V and J genes are TRBV6-6 and TRBJ1-2; D might be TRBD1 (5 bases). Germline CDR1 reads MNHNY; CDR2 reads SVGAGI (reference sequence). Trimming took off 8 bases at V and 2 bases at J, with 18 bases between the two ends. The CDR3 covers 15 residues. The CDR3 DNA reads as TGTGCCAGCGATACCCAGGGAGGAGCGAACTATGGCTACACCTTC. It specifies CASDTQGGANYGYTF.

The V and J genes are TRBV28 and TRBJ2-7; 10 bases agree with TRBD2. J gave up 0 bases and V 4 bases, and 3 bases lay outside the gene matches. CDR3 length equals 15 residues. Germline CDR1 is MDHEN and CDR2 is SYDVKM. CDR3 region: CASSSRTSGSYEQYF. CDR3 DNA sequence: TGTGCCAGCAGTTCCCGGACTAGCGGCTCCTACGAGCAGTACTTC.

V is TRBV9 and J is TRBJ1-2; D remains ambiguous. V was clipped by 3 bases and J by 3 bases, with 6 bases between them. Germline lookup yields CDR1 SGDLS and CDR2 YYNGEE. The length of the CDR3 is 12 residues. This CDR3 reads CASSARHYGYTF. DNA for the CDR3: TGTGCCAGCAGCGCCAGACACTATGGCTACACCTTC.

The chain recombines TRBV28 with TRBJ1-6; D unresolved. From germline, CDR1 is MDHEN and CDR2 SYDVKM. Trimming stripped 10 bases from V and 3 bases from J, with 10 bases between. There are 13 residues in the CDR3. The CDR3 DNA is TGTGCCACCATAGCTGACTATAATTCACCCCTCCACTTT. Protein: CATIADYNSPLHF.

J is TRBJ1-3 and V is TRBV28; 7 bases are a match to TRBD1. The CDR3 is made up of 15 amino acids. The germline CDR1 and CDR2 sequences are MDHEN and SYDVKM. The trim removed 2 bases at V and 7 bases at J, leaving 8 bases unmatched. The chain's CDR3 is CASSLVGGQFNTIYF. The CDR3, as DNA: TGTGCCAGCAGTTTAGTGGGGGGACAGTTTAACACCATATATTTT. Full variable domain (missing parts from reference TRBV28 and TRBJ1-3): DVKVTQSSRYLVKRTGEKVFLECVQDMDHENMFWYRQDPGLGLRLIYFSYDVKMKEKGDIPEGYSVSREKKERFSLILESASTNQTSMYLCASSLVGGQFNTIYFGEGSWLTVV.

This clonotype was counted only a few times. This sequence joins TRBV11-2 and TRBJ2-1, with D possibly being TRBD1 or TRBD2 (5 bases each). The CDR3 is made up of 15 amino acids. Germline-derived CDR1 and CDR2 are SGHAT and FQNNGV. Trimming took off 5 bases at V and 0 bases at J, with 11 bases between the two ends. The CDR3, as DNA: TGTGCCAGCAGCCCCTGGGGGAGCTCCTACAATGAGCAGTTCTTC. Translating it yields CASSPWGSSYNEQFF.

This clonotype turned up a few times. V usage is TRBV30 and J usage is TRBJ2-4; D remains unclear. Looked up from germline, CDR1 is GTSNPN and CDR2 is SVGIG (reference sequence). Deletions cut 0 bases from V and 5 bases from J, with 8 bases between. This CDR3 comprises 13 residues. The CDR3 sequence: CAWSVSLQNIQYF. CDR3 in DNA: TGTGCCTGGAGTGTTAGTTTACAAAACATTCAGTACTTC.

The chain has TRBV7-9 and TRBJ1-4; D ambiguous. Looked up from germline, CDR1 is SEHNR and CDR2 is FQNEAQ (reference sequence). V was clipped by 1 base and J by 5 bases, with 8 bases between them. This CDR3 contains 14 residues. This chain's CDR3 is CASSLGPENEKLFF. Written as DNA, the CDR3 is TGTGCCAGCAGCTTAGGACCCGAGAATGAAAAACTGTTTTTT.

V usage is TRBV2 and J usage is TRBJ2-2; 8 bases fit TRBD2. V was pared by 6 bases and J by 2 bases, with 2 bases of the junction left unmatched. Germline CDR1 and CDR2: SNHLY and FYNNEI. This CDR3 contains 14 residues. CDR3 sequence: CASRLAANTGELFF. In DNA, the CDR3 is TGTGCCAGCAGACTAGCGGCAAACACCGGGGAGCTGTTTTTT.

This clonotype was seen only a few times. This sequence joins TRBV7-3 and TRBJ2-3, with D tentatively TRBD2 (5 bases). This CDR3 is 16 amino acids long. The V and J ends lost 1 base and 4 bases respectively, with 15 bases between them. Germline loops: CDR1 SGHTA, CDR2 FQGTGA. The CDR3 sequence: CASSLNVGGSSDTQYF. DNA of the CDR3: TGTGCCAGCAGCTTAAACGTAGGTGGGAGCTCAGATACGCAGTATTTT.

The rearrangement uses TRBV12-3 or TRBV12-4 and TRBJ2-7; D is unresolved. CDR3 length: 12 residues. The V gene lost 10 bases and the J gene lost 3 bases, with 13 bases spanning the gap. The CDR3 sequence is CATSTGLYEQYF. Here the CDR3 DNA reads TGTGCCACTAGTACTGGTCTCTACGAGCAGTACTTC.

V gene TRBV29-1 combines with J gene TRBJ1-4; no clear D. V was cut by 7 bases and J by 5 bases, with 11 bases left in between. CDR3 length: 12 residues. CDR1 SQVTM and CDR2 ANQGSEA come from the germline V gene. The CDR3: CSAGRPNEKLFF. The CDR3 region has the DNA TGCAGCGCTGGACGACCAAATGAAAAACTGTTTTTT.

In this sample, this clonotype turned up many times. This chain links TRBV10-2 with TRBJ2-3; 8 bases align to TRBD2. Losses at the gene ends were 7 bases for V and 0 bases for J; bases not matched to a gene: 3. Germline V gives CDR1 WSHSY, CDR2 SAAADI. This CDR3 is built from 14 residues. CDR3 DNA sequence: TGCGCCAGCAATAGCGGGACTAGCACAGATACGCAGTATTTT. It translates to CASNSGTSTDTQYF.

This chain links TRBV18 with TRBJ2-1, with 8 bases aligning to TRBD1. Germline CDR1 and CDR2: KGHSH and LQKENI. This CDR3 comprises 16 residues. The V gene end was trimmed by 0 bases and the J gene end by 8 bases; junction bases not matched to a gene: 9. In DNA, the CDR3 is TGTGCCAGCTCACCACCGTACAGGACAGGGAAAGATGAGCAGTTCTTC. It specifies CASSPPYRTGKDEQFF.

This chain joins TRBV7-2 and TRBJ1-2; no clear D. The CDR3 extends over 15 amino acids. V lost 1 base and J lost 0, with 9 bases in between. Germline CDR1 reads SGHTA; CDR2 reads FQGNSA. The CDR3 spells CASSLVGTANYGYTF. In DNA, the CDR3 is TGTGCCAGCAGCTTAGTGGGAACGGCTAACTATGGCTACACCTTC.

This rearrangement joins TRBV15 to TRBJ1-5; 10 nucleotides match TRBD1. Trimming at V came to 8 bases and at J to 1 base, leaving 5 bases not matched to a gene. The CDR3 loop spans 15 amino acids. In germline, CDR1 is LNHNV, CDR2 YYDKDF (reference sequence). The CDR3 sequence is CATGETGGSNQPQHF. CDR3 in DNA: TGTGCCACCGGCGAGACAGGGGGCAGCAATCAGCCCCAGCATTTT.

The table lists this clonotype with a few counts. The V and J genes are TRBV20-1 and TRBJ1-1, with 7 positions matching TRBD1. This CDR3 comprises 11 residues. Trimming removed 6 bases from V and 8 bases from J; junction bases left unmatched: 6. Germline V lookup: CDR1 DFQATT, CDR2 SNEGSKA (reference sequence). The CDR3 DNA sequence: TGCAGTGCGGGTCCACAGGGGGAAGCTTTCTTT. It yields the protein CSAGPQGEAFF.

J is TRBJ2-3 and V is TRBV3-1; TRBD2 matches 13 bases. Germline V gene data show CDR1 as LGHDT and CDR2 as YNNKEL (reference sequence). V lost 5 bases and J lost 4; bases outside the gene matches: 3. CDR3 size: 15 residues. CDR3 in amino acids: CASSKGLAGADTQYF. The CDR3 DNA sequence: TGTGCCAGCAGCAAAGGACTAGCGGGAGCAGATACGCAGTATTTT.

The chain employs TRBV7-6 and TRBJ2-7; no definite D call. This CDR3 region has 13 residues. Trimming stripped 1 base from V and 4 bases from J, with 8 bases between. Per germline, CDR1 SGHVS and CDR2 FNYEAQ. For the CDR3, the DNA is TGTGCCAGCAGCTTAGTTTCCCCGTACGAGCAGTACTTC. This encodes CASSLVSPYEQYF.

This clonotype was counted ten times or more. The chain couples TRBV7-2 to TRBJ1-3, with D possibly matching TRBD1 (5 bases). The ends were cut back, 5 bases at V and 0 bases at J, with 11 bases in the middle. From germline, CDR1 is SGHTA and CDR2 FQGNSA. CDR3 length: 15 amino acids. The CDR3 reads CASSRTGRSGNTIYF. DNA for the CDR3: TGTGCCAGCAGCCGTACAGGTCGCTCTGGAAACACCATATATTTT.

Concerning this clonotype itself: Just one base apart from a much larger clone, this may be a read error. The rearrangement uses TRBV5-1 and TRBJ2-7; no definite D call. The J call may be in error: the DNA end matches TRBJ2-1 better. CDR3 length: 11 residues. Germline CDR1 SGHRS, CDR2 YFSETQ. In nucleotides, the CDR3 is TGCGCCAGCACAGACGGTTACGAGCAGTTCTTC. It translates to CASTDGYEQFF.

This clonotype was counted only a few times. The J gene is TRBJ2-1, the V gene TRBV7-9; possible D gene TRBD2, 5 bases. The germline CDR1 and CDR2 sequences are SEHNR and FQNEAQ (reference sequence). Trimming cost V 6 bases and J 7 bases, with 16 bases left between them. The CDR3 loop spans 14 amino acids. The DNA for the CDR3 is TGTGCCAGCAGTCCAACGGACTTTGGAAATGAGCAGTTCTTC. Amino acids: CASSPTDFGNEQFF. The whole variable domain, filled in from reference TRBV7-9 and TRBJ2-1, reads DTGVSQNPRHKITKRGQNVTFRCDPISEHNRLYWYRQTLGQGPEFLTYFQNEAQLEKSRLLSDRFSAERPKGSFSTLEIQRTEQGDSAMYLCASSPTDFGNEQFFGPGTRLTVL.